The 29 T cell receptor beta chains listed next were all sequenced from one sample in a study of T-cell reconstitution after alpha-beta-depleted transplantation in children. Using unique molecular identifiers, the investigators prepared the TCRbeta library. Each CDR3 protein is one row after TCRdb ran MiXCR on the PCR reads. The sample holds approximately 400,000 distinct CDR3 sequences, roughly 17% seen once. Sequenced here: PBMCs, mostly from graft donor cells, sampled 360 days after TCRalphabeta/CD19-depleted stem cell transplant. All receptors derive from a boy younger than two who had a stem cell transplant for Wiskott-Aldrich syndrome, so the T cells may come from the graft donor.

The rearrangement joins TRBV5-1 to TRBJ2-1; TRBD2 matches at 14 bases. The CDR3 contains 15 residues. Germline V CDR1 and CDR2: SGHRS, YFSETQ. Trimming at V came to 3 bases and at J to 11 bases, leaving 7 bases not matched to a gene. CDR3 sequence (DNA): TGCGCCAGCAGCTCGACTAGCGGGGGGGCCATTAAGCAGTTCTTC. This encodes CASSSTSGGAIKQFF.

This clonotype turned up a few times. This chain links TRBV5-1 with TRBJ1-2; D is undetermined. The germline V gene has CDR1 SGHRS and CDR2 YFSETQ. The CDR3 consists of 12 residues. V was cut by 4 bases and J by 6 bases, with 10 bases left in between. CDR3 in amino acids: CASSLRRDGYTF. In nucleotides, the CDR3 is TGCGCCAGCAGCCTCAGAAGAGATGGCTACACCTTC.

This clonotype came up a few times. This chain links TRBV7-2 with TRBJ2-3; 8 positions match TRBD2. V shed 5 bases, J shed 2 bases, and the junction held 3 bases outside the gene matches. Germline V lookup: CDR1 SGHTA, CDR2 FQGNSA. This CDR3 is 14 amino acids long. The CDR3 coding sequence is TGTGCCAGCAGCCGCGGGGGGCCCACAGATACGCAGTATTTT. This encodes CASSRGGPTDTQYF.

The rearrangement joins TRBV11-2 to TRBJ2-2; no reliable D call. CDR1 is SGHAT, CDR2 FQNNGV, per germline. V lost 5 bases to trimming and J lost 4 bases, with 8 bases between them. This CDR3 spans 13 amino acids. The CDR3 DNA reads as TGTGCCAGCAGCAAACTCCGCACCGGGGAGCTGTTTTTT. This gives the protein CASSKLRTGELFF.

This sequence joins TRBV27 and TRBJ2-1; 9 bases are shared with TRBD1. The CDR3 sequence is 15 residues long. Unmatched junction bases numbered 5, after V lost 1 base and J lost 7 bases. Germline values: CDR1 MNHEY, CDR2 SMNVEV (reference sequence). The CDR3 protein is CASSLYGTGKNEQFF. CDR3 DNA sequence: TGTGCCAGCAGTTTATATGGGACAGGGAAGAATGAGCAGTTCTTC.

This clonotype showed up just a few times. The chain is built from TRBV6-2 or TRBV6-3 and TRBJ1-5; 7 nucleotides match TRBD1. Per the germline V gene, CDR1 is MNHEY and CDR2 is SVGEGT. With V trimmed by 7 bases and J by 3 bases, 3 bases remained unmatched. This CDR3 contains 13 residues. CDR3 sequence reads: CASNRGLNQPQHF. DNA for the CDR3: TGTGCCAGCAACAGGGGTCTCAATCAGCCCCAGCATTTT.

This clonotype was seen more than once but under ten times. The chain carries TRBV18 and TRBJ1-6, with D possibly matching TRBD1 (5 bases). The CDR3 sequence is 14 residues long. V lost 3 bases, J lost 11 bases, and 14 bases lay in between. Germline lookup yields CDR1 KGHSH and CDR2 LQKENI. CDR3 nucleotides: TGTGCCAGCTCACCTGCGGGGCGGAGAGCACCCCTCCACTTT. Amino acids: CASSPAGRRAPLHF.

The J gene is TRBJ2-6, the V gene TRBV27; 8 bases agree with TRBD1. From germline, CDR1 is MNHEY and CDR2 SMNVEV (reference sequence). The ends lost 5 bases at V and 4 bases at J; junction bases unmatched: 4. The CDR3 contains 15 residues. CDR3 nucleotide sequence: TGTGCCAGCAGTCGACAGGGGATCGGGGCCAACGTCCTGACTTTC. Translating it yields CASSRQGIGANVLTF.

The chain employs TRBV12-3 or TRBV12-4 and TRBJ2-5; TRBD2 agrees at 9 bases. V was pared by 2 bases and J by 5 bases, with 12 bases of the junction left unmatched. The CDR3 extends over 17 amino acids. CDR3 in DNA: TGTGCCAGCAGTTTACCTCGGACTAGCGAACCCCAGGAGACCCAGTACTTC. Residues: CASSLPRTSEPQETQYF.

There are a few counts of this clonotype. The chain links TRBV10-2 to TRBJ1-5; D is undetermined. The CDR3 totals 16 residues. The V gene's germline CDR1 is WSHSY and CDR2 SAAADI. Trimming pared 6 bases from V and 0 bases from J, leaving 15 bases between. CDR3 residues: CASSPTRTLSNQPQHF. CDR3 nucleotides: TGCGCCAGCAGCCCCACCCGGACCCTTAGCAATCAGCCCCAGCATTTT.

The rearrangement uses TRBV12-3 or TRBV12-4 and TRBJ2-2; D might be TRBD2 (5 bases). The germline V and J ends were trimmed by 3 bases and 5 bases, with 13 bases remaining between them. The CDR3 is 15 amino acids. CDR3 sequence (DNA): TGTGCCAGCAGTTTTGGAACTAGTTGGACCGGGGAGCTGTTTTTT. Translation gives CASSFGTSWTGELFF.

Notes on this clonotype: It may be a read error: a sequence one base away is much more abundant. The CDR3 DNA reads TGCGCCAGCAGATACTGGGACAGGGAAACAGATACGCAGCATTTT. It specifies CASRYWDRETDTQHF. The chain is built from TRBV5-1 and TRBJ2-3; 9 bases agree with TRBD1. The J call may be incorrect, as the DNA end agrees better with TRBJ1-5. The CDR3 loop spans 15 amino acids. The V gene's germline CDR1 is SGHRS and CDR2 YFSETQ.

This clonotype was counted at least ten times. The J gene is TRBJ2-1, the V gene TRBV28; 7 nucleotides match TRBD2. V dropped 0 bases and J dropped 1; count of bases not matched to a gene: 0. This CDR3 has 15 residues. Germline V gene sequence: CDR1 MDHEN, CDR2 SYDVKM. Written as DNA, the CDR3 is TGTGCCAGCAGTTTATGGGGGGGGTCCTACAATGAGCAGTTCTTC. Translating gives CASSLWGGSYNEQFF.

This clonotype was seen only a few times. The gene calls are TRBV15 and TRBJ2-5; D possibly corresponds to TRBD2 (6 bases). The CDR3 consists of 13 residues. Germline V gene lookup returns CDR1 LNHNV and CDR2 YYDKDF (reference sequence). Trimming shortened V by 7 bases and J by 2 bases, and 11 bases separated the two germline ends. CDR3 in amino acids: CATTPDYQETQYF. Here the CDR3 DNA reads TGTGCCACCACCCCGGACTATCAAGAGACCCAGTACTTC.

The CDR3 reads CATSDRQFYEQYF. The CDR3 coding sequence is TGTGCCACCAGTGACAGACAGTTCTACGAGCAGTACTTC. The V and J genes are TRBV24-1 and TRBJ2-7; maybe TRBD1 (5 bases). The CDR3 has 13 amino acids. The V gene lost 4 bases and the J gene lost 3 bases, with 9 bases spanning the gap. CDR1 KGHDR and CDR2 SFDVKD come from the germline V gene.

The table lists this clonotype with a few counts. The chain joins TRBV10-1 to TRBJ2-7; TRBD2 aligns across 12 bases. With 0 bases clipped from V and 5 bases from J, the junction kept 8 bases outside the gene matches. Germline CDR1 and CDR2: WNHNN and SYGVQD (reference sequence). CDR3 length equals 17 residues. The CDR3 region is CASSESPLAGGPDEQYF. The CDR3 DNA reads TGCGCCAGCAGTGAGTCACCCCTAGCGGGGGGGCCGGACGAGCAGTACTTC.

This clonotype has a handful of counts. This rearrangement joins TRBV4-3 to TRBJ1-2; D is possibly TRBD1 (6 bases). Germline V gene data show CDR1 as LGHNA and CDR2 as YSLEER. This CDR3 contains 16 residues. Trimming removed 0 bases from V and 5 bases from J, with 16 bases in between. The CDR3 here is CASSQEKVRGQYGYTF. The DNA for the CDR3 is TGCGCCAGCAGCCAAGAAAAGGTGCGGGGGCAGTATGGCTACACCTTC.

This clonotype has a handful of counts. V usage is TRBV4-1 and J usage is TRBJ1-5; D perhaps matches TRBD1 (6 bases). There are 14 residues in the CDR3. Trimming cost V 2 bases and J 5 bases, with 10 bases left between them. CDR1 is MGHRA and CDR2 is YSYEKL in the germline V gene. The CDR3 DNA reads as TGCGCCAGCAGCCAACACAGGGAATATCAGCCCCAGCATTTT. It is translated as CASSQHREYQPQHF.

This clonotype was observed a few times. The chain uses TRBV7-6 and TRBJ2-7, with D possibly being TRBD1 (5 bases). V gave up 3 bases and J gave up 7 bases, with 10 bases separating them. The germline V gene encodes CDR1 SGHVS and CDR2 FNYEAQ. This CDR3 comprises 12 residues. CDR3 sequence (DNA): TGTGCCAGCAGCTTGACAGAGAGGGAGCAGTACTTC. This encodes CASSLTEREQYF. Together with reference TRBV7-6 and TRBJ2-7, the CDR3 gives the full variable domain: GAGVSQSPRYKVTKRGQDVALRCDPISGHVSLYWYRQALGQGPEFLTYFNYEAQQDKSGLPNDRFSAERPEGSISTLTIQRTEQRDSAMYRCASSLTEREQYFGPGTRLTVT.

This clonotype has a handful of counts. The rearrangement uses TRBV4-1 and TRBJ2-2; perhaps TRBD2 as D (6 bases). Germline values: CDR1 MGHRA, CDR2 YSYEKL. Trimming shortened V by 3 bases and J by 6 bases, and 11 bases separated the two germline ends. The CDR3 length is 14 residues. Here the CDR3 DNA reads TGCGCCAGCAGCCATTCCTGCGGGGCCGGGGAGCTGTTTTTT. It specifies CASSHSCGAGELFF.

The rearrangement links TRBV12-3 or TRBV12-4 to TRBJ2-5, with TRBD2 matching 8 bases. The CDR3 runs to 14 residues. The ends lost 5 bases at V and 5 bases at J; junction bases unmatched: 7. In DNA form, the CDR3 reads TGTGCCAGCAGTCGTAGCGGGAAGGAGGAGACCCAGTACTTC. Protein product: CASSRSGKEETQYF.

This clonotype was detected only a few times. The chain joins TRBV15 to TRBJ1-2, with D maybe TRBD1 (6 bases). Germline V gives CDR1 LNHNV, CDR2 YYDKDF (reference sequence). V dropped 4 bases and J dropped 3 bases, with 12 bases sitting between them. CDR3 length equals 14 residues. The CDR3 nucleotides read TGTGCCACCAGCACAGGGGAGGATGACTATGGCTACACCTTC. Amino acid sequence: CATSTGEDDYGYTF.

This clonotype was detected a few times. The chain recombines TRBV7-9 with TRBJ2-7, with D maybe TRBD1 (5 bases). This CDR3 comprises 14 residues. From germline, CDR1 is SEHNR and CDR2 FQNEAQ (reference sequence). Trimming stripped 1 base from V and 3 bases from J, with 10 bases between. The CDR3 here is CASSLDRTLYEQYF. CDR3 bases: TGTGCCAGCAGCTTAGATAGGACACTCTACGAGCAGTACTTC.

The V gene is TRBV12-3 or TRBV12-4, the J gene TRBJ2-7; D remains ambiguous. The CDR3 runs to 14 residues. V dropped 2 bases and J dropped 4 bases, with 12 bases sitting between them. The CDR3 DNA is TGTGCCAGCAGTTTATCCGGTTGGTGGTACGAGCAGTACTTC. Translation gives CASSLSGWWYEQYF.

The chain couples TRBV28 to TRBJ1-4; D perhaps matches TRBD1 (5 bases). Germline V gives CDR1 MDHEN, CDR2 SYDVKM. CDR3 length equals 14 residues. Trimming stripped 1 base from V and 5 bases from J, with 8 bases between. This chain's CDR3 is CASSLSGGNEKLFF. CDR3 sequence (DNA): TGTGCCAGCAGTTTATCGGGGGGAAATGAAAAACTGTTTTTT.

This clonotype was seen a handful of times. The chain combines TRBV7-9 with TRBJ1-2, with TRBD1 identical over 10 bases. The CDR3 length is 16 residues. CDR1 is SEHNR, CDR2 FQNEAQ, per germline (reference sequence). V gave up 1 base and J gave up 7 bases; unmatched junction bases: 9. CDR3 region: CASSLERGTGVGGYTF. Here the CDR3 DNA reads TGTGCCAGCAGCTTAGAGAGAGGGACAGGGGTTGGTGGCTACACCTTC.

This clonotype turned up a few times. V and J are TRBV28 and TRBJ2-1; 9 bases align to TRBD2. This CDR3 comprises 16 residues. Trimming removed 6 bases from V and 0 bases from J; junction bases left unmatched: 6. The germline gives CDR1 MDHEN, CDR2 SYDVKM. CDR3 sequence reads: CASRLYSGSSYNEQFF. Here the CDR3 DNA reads TGTGCCAGCAGGCTATATAGCGGGAGCTCCTACAATGAGCAGTTCTTC.

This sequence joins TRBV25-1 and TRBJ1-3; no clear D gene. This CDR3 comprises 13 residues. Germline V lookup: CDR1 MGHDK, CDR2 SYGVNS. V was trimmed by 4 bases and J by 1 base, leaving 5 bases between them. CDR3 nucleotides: TGTGCCAGCAGTGGGTTATCTGGAAACACCATATATTTT. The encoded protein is CASSGLSGNTIYF.

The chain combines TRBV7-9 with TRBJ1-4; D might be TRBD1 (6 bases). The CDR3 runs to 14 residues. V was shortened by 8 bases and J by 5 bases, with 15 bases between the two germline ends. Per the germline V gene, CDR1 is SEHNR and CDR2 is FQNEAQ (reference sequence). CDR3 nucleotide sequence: TGTGCCAGCGTCGGGACCGGGGGCAATGAAAAACTGTTTTTT. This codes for CASVGTGGNEKLFF.